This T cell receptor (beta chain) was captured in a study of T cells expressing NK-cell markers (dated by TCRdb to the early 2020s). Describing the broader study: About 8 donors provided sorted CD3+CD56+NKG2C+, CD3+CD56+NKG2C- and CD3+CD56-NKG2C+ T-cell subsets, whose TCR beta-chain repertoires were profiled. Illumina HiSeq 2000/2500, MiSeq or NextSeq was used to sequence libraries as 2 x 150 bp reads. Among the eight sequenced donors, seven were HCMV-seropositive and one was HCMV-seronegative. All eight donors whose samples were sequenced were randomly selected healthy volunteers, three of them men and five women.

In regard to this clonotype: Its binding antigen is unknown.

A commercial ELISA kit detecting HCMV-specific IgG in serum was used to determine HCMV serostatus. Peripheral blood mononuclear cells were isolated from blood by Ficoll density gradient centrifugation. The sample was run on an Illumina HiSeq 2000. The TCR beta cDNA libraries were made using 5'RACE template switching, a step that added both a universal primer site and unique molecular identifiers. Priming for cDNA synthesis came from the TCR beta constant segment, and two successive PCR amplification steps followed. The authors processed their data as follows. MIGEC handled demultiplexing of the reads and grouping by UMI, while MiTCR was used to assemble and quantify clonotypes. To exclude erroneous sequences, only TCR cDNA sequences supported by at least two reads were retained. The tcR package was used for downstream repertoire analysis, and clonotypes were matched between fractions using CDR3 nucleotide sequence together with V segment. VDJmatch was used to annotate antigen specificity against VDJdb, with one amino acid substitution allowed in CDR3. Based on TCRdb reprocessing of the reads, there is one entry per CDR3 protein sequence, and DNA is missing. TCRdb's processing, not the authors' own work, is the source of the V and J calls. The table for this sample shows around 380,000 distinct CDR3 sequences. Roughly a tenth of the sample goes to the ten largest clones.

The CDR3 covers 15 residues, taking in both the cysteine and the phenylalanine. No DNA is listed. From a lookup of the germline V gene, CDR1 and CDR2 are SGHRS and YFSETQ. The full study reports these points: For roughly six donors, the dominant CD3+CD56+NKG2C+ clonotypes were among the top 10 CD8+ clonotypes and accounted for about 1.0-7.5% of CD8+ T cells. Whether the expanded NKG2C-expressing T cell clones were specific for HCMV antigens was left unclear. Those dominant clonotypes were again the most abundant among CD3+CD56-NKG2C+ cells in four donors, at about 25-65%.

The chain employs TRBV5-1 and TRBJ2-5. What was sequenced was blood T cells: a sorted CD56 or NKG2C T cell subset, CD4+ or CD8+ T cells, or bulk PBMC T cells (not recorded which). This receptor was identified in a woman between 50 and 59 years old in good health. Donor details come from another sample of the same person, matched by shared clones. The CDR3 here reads CASSLEPSPQETQYF. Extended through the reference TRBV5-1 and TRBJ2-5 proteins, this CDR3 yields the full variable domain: KAGVTQTPRYLIKTRGQQVTLSCSPISGHRSVSWYQQTPGQGLQFLFEYFSETQRNKGNFPGRFSGRQFSNSRSEMNVSTLELGDSALYLCASSLEPSPQETQYFGPGTRLLVL.